The 22 T cell receptor beta chains reported below all come from one sample, sequenced in a study of glioma-infiltrating T cells after dendritic cell vaccination. The data were produced by immunoSEQ multiplex PCR, yet TCRdb's version contains in-frame clones alone and is incomplete. Of roughly 80,000 clones in the sample, about 90% were seen once. This specimen consisted of blood, obtained before dendritic cell vaccination. The receptor set was obtained from a human donor with glioblastoma.

The chain employs TRBV6-5 and TRBJ1-5; unclear D gene. Germline CDR1 reads MNHEY; CDR2 reads SVGAGI. This CDR3 spans 13 amino acids. Trimming left V 4 bases short and J 3 bases short, with 7 bases between. The CDR3 DNA reads TGTGCCAGCAGTTTTCAGAACAATCAGCCCCAGCATTTT. This codes for CASSFQNNQPQHF.

The rearrangement uses TRBV7-9 and TRBJ2-1, with a possible D match to TRBD2 (7 bases). CDR3 size: 16 residues. The V gene lost 5 bases and the J gene lost 7 bases, with 21 bases spanning the gap. Germline V gives CDR1 SEHNR, CDR2 FQNEAQ (reference sequence). The CDR3 nucleotides are TGTGCCAGCAGCACCAGCGGGACATTCCCTAAGAATGAGCAGTTCTTC. It encodes CASSTSGTFPKNEQFF.

V gene TRBV27 combines with J gene TRBJ2-7, with TRBD2 identical over 8 bases. The CDR3 extends over 15 amino acids. The V and J ends lost 6 bases and 2 bases, in that order; junction bases with no gene match: 9. Germline loops: CDR1 MNHEY, CDR2 SMNVEV (reference sequence). In DNA, the CDR3 is TGTGCCAGCAGGGGAGCGGGAGTAGGGACCTACGAGCAGTACTTC. This translates into CASRGAGVGTYEQYF.

The J gene is TRBJ1-4, the V gene TRBV5-4; a possible D gene is TRBD1 (6 bases). Trimming left V 4 bases short and J 2 bases short, with 9 bases between. CDR3 size: 14 residues. The germline V gene has CDR1 SGHNT and CDR2 YYREEE (reference sequence). The CDR3 nucleotides are TGTGCCAGCAGCGAGGGGGGGACTAATGAAAAACTGTTTTTT. Translating it yields CASSEGGTNEKLFF. The complete variable domain, with remaining parts taken from reference TRBV5-4 and TRBJ1-4, reads ETGVTQSPTHLIKTRGQQVTLRCSSQSGHNTVSWYQQALGQGPQFIFQYYREEENGRGNFPPRFSGLQFPNYSSELNVNALELDDSALYLCASSEGGTNEKLFFGSGTQLSVL.

This rearrangement joins TRBV5-1 to TRBJ1-4, with no clear D. In germline, CDR1 is SGHRS, CDR2 YFSETQ. Between the trimmed V and J ends, which lost 7 bases and 5 bases, there was a span of 21 bases. This CDR3 comprises 16 residues. The CDR3 here is CASPGTTGMGNEKLFF. CDR3 DNA sequence: TGCGCCAGCCCCGGAACGACCGGGATGGGGAATGAAAAACTGTTTTTT.

The CDR3 nucleotides are TGTGCCAGCCAGCAACAGGGGTCGGGAAACACCATATATTTT. Translation: CASQQQGSGNTIYF. This rearrangement joins TRBV6-1 to TRBJ1-3; 7 bases line up with TRBD1. CDR1 is MNHNS, CDR2 SASEGT, per germline. V lost 8 bases, J lost 4 bases, and 8 bases stayed unmatched. The CDR3 totals 14 residues.

The chain's CDR3 is CASSPREGRLNTEAFF. The CDR3 DNA follows: TGTGCCAGCAGCCCTAGGGAGGGACGCTTGAACACTGAAGCTTTCTTT. The chain links TRBV7-2 to TRBJ1-1; a possible D gene is TRBD1 (5 bases). CDR1 SGHTA and CDR2 FQGNSA come from the germline V gene. This CDR3 is built from 16 residues. Deletions cut 5 bases from V and 0 bases from J, with 16 bases between.

J is TRBJ2-5 and V is TRBV15, with 8 bases that match TRBD2. Germline trimming cut 0 bases from V and 0 bases from J; bases unmatched to any gene: 6. In germline, CDR1 is LNHNV, CDR2 YYDKDF (reference sequence). There are 17 residues in the CDR3. CDR3: CATSRDRGGPYQETQYF. In nucleotides, the CDR3 is TGTGCCACCAGCAGAGATCGGGGGGGGCCGTACCAAGAGACCCAGTACTTC.

The rearrangement links TRBV11-1 to TRBJ2-7; 7 bases map to TRBD1. V shed 5 bases, J shed 3 bases, and the junction held 4 bases outside the gene matches. The CDR3 has 13 amino acids. Germline V gene sequence: CDR1 SGHAT, CDR2 FQDESV (reference sequence). The CDR3, as DNA: TGTGCCAGCAGCCTAGGGACAGACTACGAGCAGTACTTC. This translates into CASSLGTDYEQYF.

The chain combines TRBV9 with TRBJ2-1, with 8 positions matching TRBD1. V lost 4 bases, J lost 0 bases, and 9 bases stayed unmatched. The CDR3 consists of 17 residues. Looked up from germline, CDR1 is SGDLS and CDR2 is YYNGEE. The CDR3 sequence is CASSSRQGLRSYNEQFF. CDR3 bases: TGTGCCAGCAGCTCTCGACAGGGGCTCCGCTCCTACAATGAGCAGTTCTTC.

The chain joins TRBV18 to TRBJ2-2; no definite D call. CDR3 length: 13 amino acids. Germline CDR1 KGHSH, CDR2 LQKENI. V gave up 1 base and J gave up 4 bases, with 4 bases separating them. The CDR3 DNA reads TGTGCCAGCTCACCACAGAGCACCGGGGAGCTGTTTTTT. It codes for CASSPQSTGELFF.

Notes on this clone: The sample has other DNA sequences that encode this CDR3 too. The chain employs TRBV11-2 and TRBJ1-1; TRBD1 might be the D (6 bases). The germline V and J ends were trimmed by 5 bases and 0 bases, with 13 bases remaining between them. This CDR3 is built from 15 residues. Germline V lookup: CDR1 SGHAT, CDR2 FQNNGV. CDR3 nucleotide sequence: TGTGCCAGCAGCCCCCCGGGACAAATGAACACTGAAGCTTTCTTT. Its translation is CASSPPGQMNTEAFF.

The chain links TRBV9 to TRBJ2-7; 9 nucleotides line up with TRBD2. With 3 bases clipped from V and 2 bases from J, the junction kept 12 bases outside the gene matches. CDR1 and CDR2 from the germline V gene are SGDLS and YYNGEE. The CDR3 contains 17 residues. In DNA form, the CDR3 reads TGTGCCAGCAGCGCTAGGTCAACCGGGACTAGCCCCTACGAGCAGTACTTC. This codes for CASSARSTGTSPYEQYF.

The chain employs TRBV5-1 and TRBJ1-1; possibly TRBD1 for D (5 bases). Looked up from germline, CDR1 is SGHRS and CDR2 is YFSETQ. Trimming took off 3 bases at V and 7 bases at J, with 13 bases between the two ends. The CDR3 loop spans 13 amino acids. CDR3: CASSSEGRGEAFF. CDR3 coding DNA: TGCGCCAGCAGCTCCGAGGGGCGGGGTGAAGCTTTCTTT.

This clone was recorded only once. The chain carries TRBV11-3 and TRBJ2-1, with 8 bases aligning to TRBD2. CDR3 length: 16 amino acids. J was trimmed by 4 bases and V by 3 bases; bases with no gene match: 8. Germline CDR1 and CDR2: SGHNT and YENEEA. The CDR3 sequence: CASSFTGTSQYNEQFF. CDR3 nucleotide sequence: TGTGCCAGCAGCTTCACCGGGACTAGTCAGTACAATGAGCAGTTCTTC.

The V gene is TRBV9, the J gene TRBJ2-5; D is perhaps TRBD2 (6 bases). In germline, CDR1 is SGDLS, CDR2 YYNGEE. This CDR3 is built from 14 residues. Trimming removed 4 bases at V and 4 bases at J, with 14 bases between. The CDR3 DNA follows: TGTGCCAGCAGCCCCACGACTAGTGGAGAGACCCAGTACTTC. It yields the protein CASSPTTSGETQYF.

The V gene is TRBV4-1, the J gene TRBJ2-7; 9 nucleotides agree with TRBD1. CDR3 length: 15 residues. V lost 4 bases, J lost 5 bases, and 9 bases stayed unmatched. Per germline, CDR1 MGHRA and CDR2 YSYEKL. The CDR3 is CASSPTPGTGNEQYF. The CDR3 DNA reads TGCGCCAGCAGCCCCACCCCCGGGACAGGGAACGAGCAGTACTTC.

This rearrangement joins TRBV5-5 to TRBJ2-3; D gene uncertain. Germline V gene sequence: CDR1 SGHKS, CDR2 YYEKEE (reference sequence). Trimming stripped 1 base from V and 7 bases from J, with 7 bases between. CDR3 length: 12 residues. CDR3 sequence (DNA): TGTGCCAGCAGCTTGTCCCTGTATACGCAGTATTTT. Its protein is CASSLSLYTQYF.

The CDR3 region has the DNA TGCGCCAGCAGCCGCGGACAGGCTGGGGCCAACGTCCTGACTTTC. This codes for CASSRGQAGANVLTF. The chain links TRBV5-1 to TRBJ2-6, with 7 positions matching TRBD1. This CDR3 region has 15 residues. V trimming: 4 bases; J trimming: 2 bases; junction bases outside the gene matches: 3. Per germline, CDR1 SGHRS and CDR2 YFSETQ.

V gene TRBV28 combines with J gene TRBJ1-2; D is perhaps TRBD1 (5 bases). CDR3 length: 16 residues. The V end lost 1 base, the J end lost 7 bases, and 19 bases lay between the germline ends. The germline V gene has CDR1 MDHEN and CDR2 SYDVKM. The CDR3 reads CASSLSWQGGNVGYTF. The CDR3 DNA reads TGTGCCAGCAGTTTATCCTGGCAGGGAGGGAATGTTGGCTACACCTTC.

The chain has TRBV30 and TRBJ2-5; 8 bases are shared with TRBD1. V shed 0 bases, J shed 5 bases, and the junction held 11 bases outside the gene matches. CDR1 and CDR2 (germline): GTSNPN, SVGIG (reference sequence). This CDR3 contains 16 residues. Written as DNA, the CDR3 is TGTGCCTGGAGTGTACGACAGGGGATTAGAGGGGAGACCCAGTACTTC. This gives the protein CAWSVRQGIRGETQYF.

The CDR3: CASSTGVSGNTIYF. The CDR3 DNA follows: TGTGCCAGCTCAACAGGGGTCTCTGGAAACACCATATATTTT. This chain joins TRBV18 and TRBJ1-3, with 7 bases fitting TRBD1. The CDR3 length is 14 residues. The V gene end was trimmed by 5 bases and the J gene end by 0 bases; junction bases not matched to a gene: 1. The V gene's germline CDR1 is KGHSH and CDR2 LQKENI.